This entry is about one TCR beta chain. No antigen is known for it. The data were taken from a study of CD8+ T cells in alopecia areata. Treatment reported: oral pan-JAK inhibitor, 5-10 mg twice daily. From alopecia areata patients, lesional scalp punch biopsies and peripheral blood were collected. Isolated RNA was reverse transcribed into cDNA used as the sequencing template. Produced via immunoSEQ multiplex PCR; TCRdb's table is partial and in-frame only. This table holds 200,000 to 250,000 clones, about 50% found once. Study-level findings and limits: Clonality exceeded that of normal scalp in lesional scalp, most notably in alopecia totalis/universalis.

The V gene lost 8 bases and the J gene lost 7 bases, with 17 bases spanning the gap. Germline V gene lookup returns CDR1 SQVTM and CDR2 ANQGSEA. There are 12 residues in the CDR3. The receptor comes from a human donor with alopecia areata. The sample consisted of CD4+ T cells sorted from blood, taken at week 4, from a patient treated with tofacitinib. V gene TRBV29-1 combines with J gene TRBJ2-5, with D uncertain. The chain's CDR3 is CSPPAAMGTQYF. Here the CDR3 DNA reads TGCAGCCCTCCGGCCGCTATGGGGACCCAGTACTTC.